This TCR beta chain was documented in a study of shared clonotypes between healthy human individuals (dated by TCRdb to about 2020). For context, the study as a whole: The cohort included a few men and a couple of women between 18 and 49 years of age. To increase sequencing depth and limit assay-specific biases, TCR repertoire library preparation and sequencing were carried out by different laboratories using diverse techniques. For each donor, CD4 naive and CD4 memory were each run on three plates, CD8 naive on two plates, and CD8 memory on one plate. Per donor, leukapheresis produced somewhere between about 0.9 and 10 billion PBMCs. To estimate repertoire size and how much clonotype sharing occurs between individuals, the study deeply sequenced the blood TCR repertoires of about 5 healthy adults. The full study reports these points: Incomplete sequencing was indicated by rarefaction of sorted-subset datasets, despite the large sequencing depth. About 4.5% of naive CD4, 3.5% of naive CD8, about 2.1% of memory CD4, and over 0.35% of memory CD8 clonotypes were shared across several donors. The genetic and exposure-history diversity represented was limited by the small number of donors. Higher generation probabilities were observed for clonotypes shared by all four sorted-subset donors than for non-shared clonotypes. Sampling was limited to blood, and TCR repertoires in tissue likely differ from TCR repertoires in blood. Larger estimated clonotype richness was generally found for naive subsets than for memory subsets. Pairwise subsampling led to the expectation that sequencing depth would affect the degree of clonotype sharing among donors.

Concerning this clone: This clone's antigen is unknown. One base away there is no much larger clone; base qualities are not given.

V was cut back by 4 bases and J by 4 bases, leaving a gap of 26 bases between them. From cysteine to phenylalanine, the CDR3 is 18 amino acids long. The read is trimmed to its CDR3 DNA, 54 bases read in frame from base 1. For CDR1 and CDR2, the germline V gene lists SGHRS and YFSETQ. The donors were healthy, HIV-negative adults who had no recently reported acute infections or vaccinations. Only Caucasian adults living in Nashville, Tennessee, USA were represented among the donors. Magnetic negative selection was used to enrich CD4+ T cells, after which naive cells were positively selected on CD45RA and the negative fraction became the memory subset. Blood was obtained by leukapheresis, after which PBMCs were separated by Ficoll-Histopaque density gradient centrifugation and cryopreserved in liquid nitrogen vapor phase. Analytical flow cytometry was used to check the purity and quantity of every magnetically sorted T cell population. From each sorted fraction, genomic DNA was isolated and quantified by UV absorbance on a Nanodrop 2000c.

Using the deep immunoSEQ assay, multiplex PCR amplified TCR CDR3 regions from genomic DNA. For each cell subset, the extracted genomic DNA was distributed evenly across all wells of several immunoSEQ 96-well plates, and each plate served as one replicate. For sorted subsets, 200 ng of genomic DNA, equivalent to 30,000 or so T cell genomes, went into each replicate PCR. The purified libraries were quantified using a Qubit 3.0 fluorometer, sized with a Bioanalyzer 2100, and then quantified again using the KAPA Library Quantification kit. Every immunoSEQ 96-well plate was sequenced on a separate single-read 150-cycle Illumina NextSeq 550 flow cell. The original pipeline was this. Because the immunoSEQ output included only junctional sequences and no quality scores, the filtering could not be the same as the filtering used for full-length reads. To assign V/J genes and CDR3, sequences were annotated using PyIR, a Python wrapper for IgBLAST v1.9, with IMGT germline references. Reads were removed for weak V/J assignments (E-value above 1e-6), missing CDR3, stop codons, out-of-frame junctions, or ambiguous translated residues. A V3J clonotype was defined by an identical inferred V gene, J gene, and CDR3 amino acid sequence. To compute the percentage overlap between repertoires, the number of shared unique clonotypes was divided by the size of the smaller repertoire. Richness of each repertoire was evaluated using RTK rarefaction, the Chao1 estimator, and Recon v2.1 estimates of unobserved clonotypes. Generation probabilities were computed with OLGA for all TCRbeta clonotypes obtained by the gDNA method from several donors. TCRdb retrieved this table from immuneACCESS and kept in-frame rearrangements only. Not all clones are present; in checked studies, unresolved V genes account for under half, and no reason is known for the remainder. That table furnishes V, J and clone size, whereas the DNA furnished D and trimming. This sample comprises some 2,400,000 clones, roughly 95% of them detected only once. More than 0.1% of the sample comes from the top ten.

The rearranged chain carries TRBV5-1 and TRBJ2-5; a weak D assignment points to TRBD2 (7 bases agree). The sequencing sample was made of naive CD4+ T cells sorted from blood. The cell subset or site label corresponds to: CD45RA+ positively selected. The source of this sequence is a man aged 18 to 29 in good health. The CDR3 sequence is CASSASAGLRGDGETQYF. The DNA sequence follows: TGCGCCAGCAGCGCCTCAGCGGGGCTCAGGGGAGATGGAGAGACCCAGTACTTC. Beyond the CDR3, the reference TRBV5-1 and TRBJ2-5 genes provide the residues; the full variable domain reads: KAGVTQTPRYLIKTRGQQVTLSCSPISGHRSVSWYQQTPGQGLQFLFEYFSETQRNKGNFPGRFSGRQFSNSRSEMNVSTLELGDSALYLCASSASAGLRGDGETQYFGPGTRLLVL.